Listed below are T cell receptor beta chains from one sample, sequenced in a study of cytomegalovirus exposure and HLA in healthy donors. Produced via immunoSEQ multiplex PCR; TCRdb's table is partial and in-frame only. The sample shows 100,000 to 150,000 clones, 80% of them seen only once. Sequenced input: PBMCs. These receptors were taken from a man younger than 45 in good health and CMV-seropositive. The CDR3 runs from the conserved cysteine through the conserved F or W. A D gene is named only where the DNA matches it firmly. The size field is filled for only some rows; it gives once, few, many or a size class.

V gene	D gene	clone size	J gene	CDR3 DNA	CDR3 protein
TRBV7-7	TRBD1	NA	TRBJ1-1	TGTGCCAGCAGCTTCCCGGGGACAGGGGTCATGAACACTGAAGCTTTCTTT	CASSFPGTGVMNTEAFF
TRBV4-2	TRBD2	NA	TRBJ2-1	TGTGCCAGCAGCCGCGGCGGGGGGGACTACAATGAGCAGTTCTTC	CASSRGGGDYNEQFF
TRBV19	NA	NA	TRBJ1-1	TGTGCCAGTAGTATAGATATCTCCCGGGGTGAAGCTTTCTTT	CASSIDISRGEAFF
TRBV5-5	NA	NA	TRBJ2-3	TGTGCCAGCAGCTTTGGGGGGAGCACAGATACGCAGTATTTT	CASSFGGSTDTQYF
TRBV5-6	NA	NA	TRBJ1-1	TGTGCCAGCAGCTTGGGGGGGGTTAACACTGAAGCTTTCTTT	CASSLGGVNTEAFF
TRBV29-1	NA	NA	TRBJ2-5	TGCAGCGGGAAGGGGGTCGGGGAGACCCAGTACTTC	CSGKGVGETQYF
TRBV19	NA	NA	TRBJ1-6	TGTGCCAGTAACGGGATGCGAGGTTCACCCCTCCACTTT	CASNGMRGSPLHF
TRBV27	NA	few	TRBJ2-7	TGTGCCAGCAGGGATCGACGGGACTACGAGCAGTACTTC	CASRDRRDYEQYF
TRBV18	NA	NA	TRBJ1-5	TGTGCCAGCTCACCACTAGGGGGAAGGGGTTTTTGGCCCCAGCATTTT	CASSPLGGRGFWPQHF
TRBV18	TRBD1	NA	TRBJ1-6	TGTGCCAGCTCACCCGGACAGGGGGCGCTTTCACCCCTCCACTTT	CASSPGQGALSPLHF
TRBV5-4	TRBD2	NA	TRBJ2-7	TGTGCCAGCAGCTTGCGAAGGCGGGGGGCGACGAGCTCCTACGAGCAGTACTTC	CASSLRRRGATSSYEQYF
TRBV9	TRBD1	NA	TRBJ1-4	TGTGCCAGCAGCGGACAGGGGGCTAATGAAAAACTGTTTTTT	CASSGQGANEKLFF
TRBV11-2	TRBD2	NA	TRBJ2-7	TGTGCCAGCAGCCAAGGGGCGGGGGGGGTGAGCTACGAGCAGTACTTC	CASSQGAGGVSYEQYF
TRBV19	NA	few	TRBJ1-2	TGTGCCAGTAATACGGGACGGAGGGCTTCTAACTATGGCTACACCTTC	CASNTGRRASNYGYTF
TRBV5-1	NA	NA	TRBJ1-5	TGCGCCAGCAGCTTGGGGGGGGACAATCAGCCCCAGCATTTT	CASSLGGDNQPQHF
TRBV6-6	NA	NA	TRBJ2-3	TGTGCCAGCGCGAAAGGGGTAACAGATACGCAGTATTTT	CASAKGVTDTQYF
TRBV6-4	TRBD1	NA	TRBJ1-6	TGTGCCAGCAGTGACTCGGCAGGGGGAAGCTCACCCCTCCACTTT	CASSDSAGGSSPLHF
TRBV9	NA	NA	TRBJ2-1	TGTGCCAGCGCGAGCTCCTACAATGAGCAGTTCTTC	CASASSYNEQFF
TRBV2	NA	NA	TRBJ2-7	TGTGCCAGCAGTAAGGGACTCTTCCAGTCCTACGAGCAGTACTTC	CASSKGLFQSYEQYF
TRBV27	NA	NA	TRBJ1-2	TGTGCCAGCAGTTTATCGACATTCCATGGCTACACCTTC	CASSLSTFHGYTF
TRBV2	NA	few	TRBJ1-3	TGTGCCAGCAGTGAAACAGGAAACACCATATATTTT	CASSETGNTIYF
TRBV19	NA	NA	TRBJ1-5	TGTGCCAGTAGTATAGGTGGAGGAGGCAATCAGCCCCAGCATTTT	CASSIGGGGNQPQHF
TRBV18	TRBD1	NA	TRBJ1-1	TGTGCCAGCTCACCCGGGACAGGGGACACTGAAGCTTTCTTT	CASSPGTGDTEAFF
TRBV19	NA	NA	TRBJ1-1	TGTGCCAGTGAAAGGGGGTTGGGAGCTTTCTTT	CASERGLGAFF
TRBV5-1	TRBD1	NA	TRBJ2-2	TGCGCCAGCAGCACCACCGGGACAGGATACACCGGGGAGCTGTTTTTT	CASSTTGTGYTGELFF
TRBV5-1	TRBD2	NA	TRBJ2-7	TGCGCCAGCAGCTTGAGTGGGGGGGTCGGTGAGCAGTACTTC	CASSLSGGVGEQYF
TRBV21-1	NA	NA	TRBJ1-1	TGTGCCAGCAGCAAATCAGGGGGAGCCGTCTTGAACACTGAAGCTTTCTTT	CASSKSGGAVLNTEAFF
TRBV18	TRBD1	NA	TRBJ2-7	TGTGCCAGCTCACCCAACAACGACAGGGCTGTGTACGAGCAGTACTTC	CASSPNNDRAVYEQYF
TRBV6-1	NA	NA	TRBJ2-1	TGTGCCAGCAGTGAATATACGGGGGTTTCCTACAATGAGCAGTTCTTC	CASSEYTGVSYNEQFF
TRBV9	NA	NA	TRBJ1-2	TGTGCCAGCAACCTTCTGGGGGGGGGAGACTATGGCTACACCTTC	CASNLLGGGDYGYTF
TRBV28	TRBD1	once	TRBJ2-7	TGTGCCAGCAGTCAAGACAGGGAATTCTACGAGCAGTACTTC	CASSQDREFYEQYF
TRBV6-1	TRBD1	few	TRBJ1-4	TGTGCCAGCACCTTAGTACAGGGGAGTAATGAAAAACTGTTTTTT	CASTLVQGSNEKLFF
TRBV6-4	NA	NA	TRBJ1-6	TGTGCCAGCAGTGTAGAGTATAATTCACCCCTCCACTTT	CASSVEYNSPLHF
TRBV11-2	NA	NA	TRBJ1-2	TGTGCCAGCAGCTTAGGCACACCATATGGCTACACCTTC	CASSLGTPYGYTF
TRBV6-1	TRBD1	NA	TRBJ2-1	TGTGCCAGCAGTGAAGCCTATACATTATACAGGGGGCGCCGGTTCTTC	CASSEAYTLYRGRRFF
TRBV5-1	TRBD1	NA	TRBJ2-7	TGCGCCAGCAGCGGGGACAGGTGGCACTTC	CASSGDRWHF
TRBV4-1	NA	NA	TRBJ1-1	TGCGCCAGCAGCCAAGGTCTATTGGGGAGGAAACCGAACACTGAAGCTTTCTTT	CASSQGLLGRKPNTEAFF
TRBV10-3	NA	NA	TRBJ1-4	TGTGCCATCAGTGAGTCGTCGGATGAAAAACTGTTTTTT	CAISESSDEKLFF
TRBV19	NA	NA	TRBJ1-1	TGTGCCAGTAGTAAGACACCGAACACTGAAGCTTTCTTT	CASSKTPNTEAFF
TRBV28	TRBD1	NA	TRBJ1-1	TGTGCCAGCAAAAACGCAGGGGGCTCGACTGAAGCTTTCTTT	CASKNAGGSTEAFF
TRBV19	TRBD1	NA	TRBJ1-1	TGTGCCAGTAGTATAGTAGGGACAGGCATGAACACTGAAGCTTTCTTT	CASSIVGTGMNTEAFF
TRBV2	NA	once	TRBJ1-1	TGTGCCACACTCTCCGGAGCGGCGAACACTGAAGCTTTCTTT	CATLSGAANTEAFF
TRBV2	NA	NA	TRBJ2-7	TGTGCCAGCAGTGGGGATCGGACATCTAATACCTACGAGCAGTACTTC	CASSGDRTSNTYEQYF
TRBV7-3	NA	NA	TRBJ2-5	TGTGCCAGCAGCTTAGAAGGGGGAGAGACCCAGTACTTC	CASSLEGGETQYF
TRBV5-1	TRBD1	NA	TRBJ1-2	TGCGCCAGCAGCCCCCGACTCTCGACAGGGGCTGGCTACACCTTC	CASSPRLSTGAGYTF
TRBV5-5	NA	NA	TRBJ1-3	TGTGCCAGCAGCTTGGCCGTAAGGAGCTCTGGAAACACCATATATTTT	CASSLAVRSSGNTIYF
TRBV15	NA	few	TRBJ2-3	TGTGCCACCAGCACCCGTGTAATTCCTAGGCCCAGCACAGATACGCAGTATTTT	CATSTRVIPRPSTDTQYF
TRBV7-6	NA	NA	TRBJ2-1	TGTGCCAGCAGCTCCATAGCGGCTTCCTACAATGAGCAGTTCTTC	CASSSIAASYNEQFF
TRBV2	TRBD1	NA	TRBJ1-2	TGTGCCAGCAGTCCACAGGGGGCGCTGGGCTACACCTTC	CASSPQGALGYTF
TRBV12-5	NA	NA	TRBJ1-1	TGTGCTAGTGGTCTCCCGTCCGGCGGCAGGAACACTGAAGCTTTCTTT	CASGLPSGGRNTEAFF